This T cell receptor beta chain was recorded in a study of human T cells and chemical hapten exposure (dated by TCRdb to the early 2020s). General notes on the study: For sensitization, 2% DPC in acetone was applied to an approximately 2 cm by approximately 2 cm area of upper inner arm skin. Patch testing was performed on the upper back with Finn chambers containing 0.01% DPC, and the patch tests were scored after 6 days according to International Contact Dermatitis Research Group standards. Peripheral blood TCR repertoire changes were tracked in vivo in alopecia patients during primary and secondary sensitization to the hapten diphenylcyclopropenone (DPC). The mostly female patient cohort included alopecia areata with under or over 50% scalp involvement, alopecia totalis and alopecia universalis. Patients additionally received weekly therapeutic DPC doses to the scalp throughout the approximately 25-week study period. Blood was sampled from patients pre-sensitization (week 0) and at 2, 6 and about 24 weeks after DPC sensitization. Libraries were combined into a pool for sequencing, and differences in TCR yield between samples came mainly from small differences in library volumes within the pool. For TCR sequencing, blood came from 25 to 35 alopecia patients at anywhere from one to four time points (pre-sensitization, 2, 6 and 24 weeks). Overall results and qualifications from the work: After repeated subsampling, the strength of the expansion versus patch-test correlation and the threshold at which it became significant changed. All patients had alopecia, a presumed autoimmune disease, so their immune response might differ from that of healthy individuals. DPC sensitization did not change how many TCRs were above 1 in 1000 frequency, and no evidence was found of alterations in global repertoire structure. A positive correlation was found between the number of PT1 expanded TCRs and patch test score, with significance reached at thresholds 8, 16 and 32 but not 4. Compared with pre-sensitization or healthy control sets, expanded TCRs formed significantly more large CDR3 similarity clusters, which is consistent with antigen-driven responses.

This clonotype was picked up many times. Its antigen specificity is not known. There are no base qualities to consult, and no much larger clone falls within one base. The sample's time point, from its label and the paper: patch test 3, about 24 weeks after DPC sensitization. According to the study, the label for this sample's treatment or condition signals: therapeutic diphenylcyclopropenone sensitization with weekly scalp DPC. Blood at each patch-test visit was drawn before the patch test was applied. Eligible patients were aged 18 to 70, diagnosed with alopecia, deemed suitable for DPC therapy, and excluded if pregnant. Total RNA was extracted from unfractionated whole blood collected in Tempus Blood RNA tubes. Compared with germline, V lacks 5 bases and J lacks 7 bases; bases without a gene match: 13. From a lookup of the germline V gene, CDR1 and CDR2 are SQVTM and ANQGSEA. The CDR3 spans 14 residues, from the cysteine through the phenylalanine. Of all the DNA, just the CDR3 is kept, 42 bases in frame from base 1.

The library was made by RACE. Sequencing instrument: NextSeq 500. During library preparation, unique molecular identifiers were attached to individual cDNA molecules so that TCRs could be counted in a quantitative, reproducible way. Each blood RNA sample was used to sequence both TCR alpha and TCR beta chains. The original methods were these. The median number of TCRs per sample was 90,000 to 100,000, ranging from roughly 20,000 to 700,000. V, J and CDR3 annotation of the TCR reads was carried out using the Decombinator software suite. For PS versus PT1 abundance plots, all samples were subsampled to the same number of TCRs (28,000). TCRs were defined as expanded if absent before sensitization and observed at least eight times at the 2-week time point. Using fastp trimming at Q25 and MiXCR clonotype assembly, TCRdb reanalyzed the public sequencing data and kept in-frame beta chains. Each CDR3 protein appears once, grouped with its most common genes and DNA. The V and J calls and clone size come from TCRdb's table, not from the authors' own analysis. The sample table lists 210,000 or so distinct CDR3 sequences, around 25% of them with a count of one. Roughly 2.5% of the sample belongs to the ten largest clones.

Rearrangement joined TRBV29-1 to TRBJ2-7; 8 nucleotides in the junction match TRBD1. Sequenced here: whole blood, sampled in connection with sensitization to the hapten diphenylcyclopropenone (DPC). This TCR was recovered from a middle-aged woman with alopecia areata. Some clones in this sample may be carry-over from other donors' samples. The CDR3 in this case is CSVTRDRQFGEQYF. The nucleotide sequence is TGCAGCGTTACCCGGGACAGGCAGTTCGGGGAGCAGTACTTC.